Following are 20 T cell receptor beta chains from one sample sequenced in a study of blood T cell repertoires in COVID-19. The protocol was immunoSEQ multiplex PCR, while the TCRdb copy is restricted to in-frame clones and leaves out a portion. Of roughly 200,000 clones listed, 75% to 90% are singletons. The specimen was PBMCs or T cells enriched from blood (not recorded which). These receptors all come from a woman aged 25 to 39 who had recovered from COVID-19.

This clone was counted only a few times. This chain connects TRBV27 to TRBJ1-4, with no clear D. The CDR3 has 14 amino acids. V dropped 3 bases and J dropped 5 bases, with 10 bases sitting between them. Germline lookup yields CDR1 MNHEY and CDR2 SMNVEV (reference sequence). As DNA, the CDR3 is TGTGCCAGCAGTTTTTCAGGAGGAAATGAAAAACTGTTTTTT. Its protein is CASSFSGGNEKLFF.

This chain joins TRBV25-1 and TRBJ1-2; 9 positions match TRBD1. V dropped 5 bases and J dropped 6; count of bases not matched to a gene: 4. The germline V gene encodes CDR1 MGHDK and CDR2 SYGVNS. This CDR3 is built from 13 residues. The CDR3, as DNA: TGTGCCAGCAGTACAGGGGGCTTGGATGGCTACACCTTC. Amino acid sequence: CASSTGGLDGYTF.

CDR3 sequence reads: CSVEGSAGRGSYEQYF. The CDR3 DNA is TGCAGCGTTGAAGGTAGTGCCGGGAGGGGGTCCTACGAGCAGTACTTC. The chain uses TRBV29-1 and TRBJ2-7; 8 bases are shared with TRBD2. CDR3 length: 16 residues. The V gene's germline CDR1 is SQVTM and CDR2 ANQGSEA. V shed 1 base, J shed 1 base, and the junction held 9 bases outside the gene matches.

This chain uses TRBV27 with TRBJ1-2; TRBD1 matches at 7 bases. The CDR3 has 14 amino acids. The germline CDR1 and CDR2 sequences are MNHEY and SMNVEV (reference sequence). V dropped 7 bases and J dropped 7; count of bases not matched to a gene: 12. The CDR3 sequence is CASMRTGAAGGYTF. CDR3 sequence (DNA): TGTGCCAGCATGAGGACAGGAGCTGCGGGTGGCTACACCTTC.

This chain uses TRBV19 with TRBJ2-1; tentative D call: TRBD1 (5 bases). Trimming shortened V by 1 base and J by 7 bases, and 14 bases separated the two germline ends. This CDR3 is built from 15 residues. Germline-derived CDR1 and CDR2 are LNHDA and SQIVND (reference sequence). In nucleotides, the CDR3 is TGTGCCAGTAGTATAGTGTTTCAGGGTTGGAATGAGCAGTTCTTC. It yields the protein CASSIVFQGWNEQFF.

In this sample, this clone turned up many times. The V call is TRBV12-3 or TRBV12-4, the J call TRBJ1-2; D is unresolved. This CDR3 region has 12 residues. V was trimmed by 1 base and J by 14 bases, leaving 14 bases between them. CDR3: CASSLGGGARTF. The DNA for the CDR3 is TGTGCCAGCAGTTTAGGTGGTGGAGCACGGACCTTC.

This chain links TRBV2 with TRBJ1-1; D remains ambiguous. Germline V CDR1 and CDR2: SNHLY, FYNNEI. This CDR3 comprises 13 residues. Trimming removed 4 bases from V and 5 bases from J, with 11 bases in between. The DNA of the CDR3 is TGTGCCAGCAGTGGCCGGGTGGTAACTGAAGCTTTCTTT. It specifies CASSGRVVTEAFF.

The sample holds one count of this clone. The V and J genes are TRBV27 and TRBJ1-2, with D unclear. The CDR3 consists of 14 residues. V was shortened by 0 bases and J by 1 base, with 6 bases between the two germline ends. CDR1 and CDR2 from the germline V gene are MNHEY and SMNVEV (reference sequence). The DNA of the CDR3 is TGTGCCAGCAGTTTATCTCCTTTTAACTATGGCTACACCTTC. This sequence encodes CASSLSPFNYGYTF.

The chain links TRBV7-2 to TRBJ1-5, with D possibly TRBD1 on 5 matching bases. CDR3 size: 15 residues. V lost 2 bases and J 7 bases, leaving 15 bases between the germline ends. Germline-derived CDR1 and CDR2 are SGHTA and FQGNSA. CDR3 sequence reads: CASSLRSGRGQPQHF. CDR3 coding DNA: TGTGCCAGCAGCTTACGGTCAGGGAGGGGACAGCCCCAGCATTTT.

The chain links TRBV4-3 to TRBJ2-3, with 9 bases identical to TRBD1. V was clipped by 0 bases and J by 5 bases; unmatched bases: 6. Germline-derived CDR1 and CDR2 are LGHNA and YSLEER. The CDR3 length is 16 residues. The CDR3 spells CASSQDGTGLRDTQYF. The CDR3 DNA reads TGCGCCAGCAGCCAAGATGGGACAGGGCTGAGAGATACGCAGTATTTT.

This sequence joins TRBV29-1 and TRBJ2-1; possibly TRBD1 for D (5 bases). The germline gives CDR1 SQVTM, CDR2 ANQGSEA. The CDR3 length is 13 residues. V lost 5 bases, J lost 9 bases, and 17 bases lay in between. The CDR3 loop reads CSVPPLGATEQFF. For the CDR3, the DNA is TGCAGCGTTCCCCCCCTAGGGGCGACTGAGCAGTTCTTC.

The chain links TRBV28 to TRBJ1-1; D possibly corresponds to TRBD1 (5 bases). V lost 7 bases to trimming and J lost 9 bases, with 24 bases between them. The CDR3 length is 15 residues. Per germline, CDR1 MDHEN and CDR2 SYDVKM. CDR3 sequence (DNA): TGTGCCAGCACCTCTTTCGCGCAGGGATTTCGGCAAGCTTTCTTT. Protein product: CASTSFAQGFRQAFF.

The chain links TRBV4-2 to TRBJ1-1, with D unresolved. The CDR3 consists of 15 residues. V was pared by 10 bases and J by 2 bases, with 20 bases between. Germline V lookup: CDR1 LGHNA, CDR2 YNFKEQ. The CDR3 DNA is TGTGCCACTAATCCTGGGGAGGGAGAAAACACTGAAGCTTTCTTT. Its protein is CATNPGEGENTEAFF.

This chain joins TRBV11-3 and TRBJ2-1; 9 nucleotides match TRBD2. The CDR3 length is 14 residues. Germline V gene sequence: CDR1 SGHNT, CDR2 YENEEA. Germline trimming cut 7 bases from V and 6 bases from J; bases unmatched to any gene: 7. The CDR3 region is CASTPGLASNEQFF. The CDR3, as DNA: TGTGCCAGCACCCCGGGACTAGCAAGCAATGAGCAGTTCTTC. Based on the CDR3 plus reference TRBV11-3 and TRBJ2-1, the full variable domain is EAGVVQSPRYKIIEKKQPVAFWCNPISGHNTLYWYLQNLGQGPELLIRYENEEAVDDSQLPKDRFSAERLKGVDSTLKIQPAELGDSAVYLCASTPGLASNEQFFGPGTRLTVL.

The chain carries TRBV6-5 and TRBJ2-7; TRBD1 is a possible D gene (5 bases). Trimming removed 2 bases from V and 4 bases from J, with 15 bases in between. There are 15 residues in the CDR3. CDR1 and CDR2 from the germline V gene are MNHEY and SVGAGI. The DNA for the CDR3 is TGTGCCAGCAGTTACGAGCAGGGCCCCCGGTACGAGCAGTACTTC. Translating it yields CASSYEQGPRYEQYF.

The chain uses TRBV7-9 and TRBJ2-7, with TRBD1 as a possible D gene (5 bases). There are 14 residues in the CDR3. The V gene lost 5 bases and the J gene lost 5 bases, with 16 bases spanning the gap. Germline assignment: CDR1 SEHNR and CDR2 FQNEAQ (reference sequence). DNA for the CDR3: TGTGCCAGCAGCCTCACGGCAGGGAACAACGAGCAGTACTTC. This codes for CASSLTAGNNEQYF.

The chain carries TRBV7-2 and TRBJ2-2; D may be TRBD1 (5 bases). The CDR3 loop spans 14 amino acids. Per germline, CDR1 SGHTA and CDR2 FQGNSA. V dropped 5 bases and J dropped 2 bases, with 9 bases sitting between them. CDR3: CASSPQGNTGELFF. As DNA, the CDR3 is TGTGCCAGCAGCCCTCAGGGCAACACCGGGGAGCTGTTTTTT.

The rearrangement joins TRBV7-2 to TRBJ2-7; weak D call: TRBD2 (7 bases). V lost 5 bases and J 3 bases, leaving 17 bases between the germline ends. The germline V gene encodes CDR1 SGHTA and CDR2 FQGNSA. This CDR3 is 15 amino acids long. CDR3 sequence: CASSRGAESFYEQYF. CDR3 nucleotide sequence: TGTGCCAGCAGCCGGGGGGCGGAGTCTTTCTACGAGCAGTACTTC.

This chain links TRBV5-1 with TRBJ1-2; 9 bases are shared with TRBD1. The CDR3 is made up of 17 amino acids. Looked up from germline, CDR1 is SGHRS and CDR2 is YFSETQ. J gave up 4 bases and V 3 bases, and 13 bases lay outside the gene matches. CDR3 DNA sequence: TGCGCCAGCAGCTCCCGCCCGACGGGACAGGGCGTCTATGGCTACACCTTC. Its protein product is CASSSRPTGQGVYGYTF.

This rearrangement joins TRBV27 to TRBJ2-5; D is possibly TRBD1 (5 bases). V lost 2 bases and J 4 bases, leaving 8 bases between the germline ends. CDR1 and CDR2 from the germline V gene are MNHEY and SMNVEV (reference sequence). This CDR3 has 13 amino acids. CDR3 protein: CASSLGRVETQYF. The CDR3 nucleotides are TGTGCCAGCAGTTTAGGCAGGGTAGAGACCCAGTACTTC.